This T cell receptor beta chain was recorded in a study of T-cell reconstitution after alpha-beta-depleted transplantation in children. TCRbeta library preparation incorporated unique molecular identifiers. TCRdb reprocessed the PCR reads with MiXCR, giving one entry per CDR3 protein. The profile shows approximately 300,000 distinct CDR3 sequences, roughly 10% of them singletons. This clonotype came up many times. Its antigen is as yet unknown. Germline values: CDR1 MDHEN, CDR2 SYDVKM. This CDR3 is 16 amino acids long. The V segment lost 0 bases and the J segment 5 bases; nucleotides outside the gene matches: 5. Study conclusions and caveats: The authors attributed T-cell counts and diversity one year after transplant mostly to newly produced T cells. For some patients, TCRbeta diversity was high at day 60 because of recipient T cells and thymic progenitors that survived. Several hundred expanded graft clones reportedly supplied alpha-beta T cells about two months after transplant.

The material was peripheral blood, obtained 180 days after TCRalphabeta/CD19-depleted stem cell transplant. The clonotype was recovered from a male patient aged 2 to 9 who had a stem cell transplant for chronic granulomatous disease, so the T cells may come from the graft donor. The J gene is TRBJ1-4, the V gene TRBV28, with TRBD1 matching over 8 bases. The DNA for the CDR3 is TGTGCCAGCAGTTTATGGCAGGGACAGGCAAATGAAAAACTGTTTTTT. Its translation is CASSLWQGQANEKLFF.